The subject of this entry is one TCR beta chain. Time point given: baseline, week 1 (first vaccination visit). As for treatment: pre-vaccination baseline after standard-of-care therapy. The donor cohort comprised cases of new WHO grade 3 or 4 IDH1-mutant, ATRX-lost astrocytoma. This specimen comes from a study of a mutant IDH1 vaccine in newly diagnosed glioma. Turning to the study itself: There were approximately 62% males and around 40% females among treated patients, whose mean age was approximately 40 years. Earlier care involved radiotherapy, temozolomide, or both, and the majority received both.

Generated by immunoSEQ multiplex PCR, the TCRdb table keeps only in-frame clones and is missing some. The table lists approximately 92,000 clones, 80% to 90% of them singletons. J lost 3 bases, V lost 0 bases, and 6 bases had no gene match. Germline values: CDR1 SEHNR, CDR2 FQNEAQ (reference sequence). This CDR3 contains 16 residues. The clonotype was recovered from a woman in her fifties or sixties with glioma. This material consisted of PBMCs, taken from a glioma patient treated with radiotherapy, temozolomide or both. The V gene is TRBV7-9, the J gene TRBJ2-7; TRBD1 aligns across 9 bases. This CDR3 reads CASSLAGTGPFYEQYF. CDR3 sequence (DNA): TGTGCCAGCAGCTTAGCTGGGACAGGGCCTTTCTACGAGCAGTACTTC. Full variable domain (missing parts from reference TRBV7-9 and TRBJ2-7): DTGVSQNPRHKITKRGQNVTFRCDPISEHNRLYWYRQTLGQGPEFLTYFQNEAQLEKSRLLSDRFSAERPKGSFSTLEIQRTEQGDSAMYLCASSLAGTGPFYEQYFGPGTRLTVT.